Shown below are 18 T cell receptor beta chains from a single sample sequenced in a study of shared clonotypes between healthy human individuals. TCRdb's copy holds only in-frame clones and misses some; the assay was immunoSEQ multiplex PCR. The sample contains some 2,400,000 clones, about 94% of which appear only once. The sequencing sample was made of naive CD4+ T cells sorted from blood. Regarding subset: CD45RA+ positively selected. All receptors derive from a man between 18 and 35 years old in good health.

The chain links TRBV5-1 to TRBJ1-5; no clear D gene. Germline-derived CDR1 and CDR2 are SGHRS and YFSETQ. Deletions cut 4 bases from V and 7 bases from J, with 15 bases between. CDR3 size: 14 residues. The CDR3 nucleotides are TGCGCCAGCAGCCCCTTTGGGGAAGGGCAGCCCCAGCATTTT. Translated, it gives CASSPFGEGQPQHF.

This clone was found once. This rearrangement joins TRBV12-5 to TRBJ2-1; 7 positions match TRBD1. Germline V gene sequence: CDR1 LGHNT, CDR2 FRNRAP. The CDR3 length is 16 residues. Unmatched junction bases numbered 9, after V lost 5 bases and J lost 2 bases. The CDR3 region has the DNA TGTGCTAGTGGTCCCCCCCGACAGGGCACCTACAATGAGCAGTTCTTC. Its translation: CASGPPRQGTYNEQFF. Drawing the rest from reference TRBV12-5 and TRBJ2-1, the complete variable domain is DARVTQTPRHKVTEMGQEVTMRCQPILGHNTVFWYRQTMMQGLELLAYFRNRAPLDDSGMPKDRFSAEMPDATLATLKIQPSEPRDSAVYFCASGPPRQGTYNEQFFGPGTRLTVL.

This clone appeared a few times. Distinct nucleotide sequences in the sample also encode this CDR3. The rearrangement uses TRBV10-1 and TRBJ1-2, with unresolved D. Trimming cost V 0 bases and J 1 base, with 3 bases left between them. The CDR3 is 13 residues long. In germline, CDR1 is WNHNN, CDR2 SYGVQD (reference sequence). This chain's CDR3 is CASSESGNYGYTF. CDR3 coding DNA: TGCGCCAGCAGTGAGTCCGGTAACTATGGCTACACCTTC.

The V and J genes are TRBV4-1 and TRBJ1-4; D is ambiguous. Germline-derived CDR1 and CDR2 are MGHRA and YSYEKL. The CDR3 consists of 14 residues. Trimming stripped 10 bases from V and 4 bases from J, with 16 bases between. In DNA, the CDR3 is TGCGCCACTTCGTTCCGGGCCTATAATGAAAAACTGTTTTTT. It specifies CATSFRAYNEKLFF.

V usage is TRBV7-9 and J usage is TRBJ2-3; the match to TRBD1 covers 9 bases. Germline lookup yields CDR1 SEHNR and CDR2 FQNEAQ (reference sequence). This CDR3 is 15 amino acids long. Trimming removed 6 bases from V and 2 bases from J; junction bases left unmatched: 6. The CDR3 DNA sequence: TGTGCCAGCAGTTTCGGGGACAGGGTCACAGATACGCAGTATTTT. Residues: CASSFGDRVTDTQYF. Full variable domain (remainder filled in from reference TRBV7-9 and TRBJ2-3): DTGVSQNPRHKITKRGQNVTFRCDPISEHNRLYWYRQTLGQGPEFLTYFQNEAQLEKSRLLSDRFSAERPKGSFSTLEIQRTEQGDSAMYLCASSFGDRVTDTQYFGPGTRLTVL.

This chain uses TRBV7-9 with TRBJ2-7; 10 nucleotides line up with TRBD1. Germline values: CDR1 SEHNR, CDR2 FQNEAQ (reference sequence). The CDR3 extends over 13 amino acids. The J segment lost 6 bases and the V segment lost 5 bases, leaving 4 bases of the junction unmatched. CDR3 in DNA: TGTGCCAGCAGCACCGGGACAGGGGCCGAGCAGTACTTC. Translating gives CASSTGTGAEQYF.

This clone was found once. V usage is TRBV19 and J usage is TRBJ2-3; 8 bases align to TRBD1. CDR1 LNHDA and CDR2 SQIVND come from the germline V gene (reference sequence). The J segment lost 2 bases and the V segment lost 6 bases, leaving 4 bases of the junction unmatched. CDR3 length: 14 residues. The CDR3 loop reads CASSRTGTTDTQYF. CDR3 in DNA: TGTGCCAGTAGCCGGACAGGGACCACAGATACGCAGTATTTT.

The rearrangement joins TRBV2 to TRBJ1-5; TRBD1 matches at 9 bases. Trimming at V came to 8 bases and at J to 4 bases, leaving 3 bases not matched to a gene. CDR1 and CDR2 (germline): SNHLY, FYNNEI. This CDR3 comprises 13 residues. As DNA, the CDR3 is TGTGCCAGCGCCGGGACAGGGAATCAGCCCCAGCATTTT. Its protein is CASAGTGNQPQHF.

DNA of the CDR3: TGTGCCAGCAGCCCTAGCGGGGGGGCCGGTGAGCAGTACTTC. Its translation: CASSPSGGAGEQYF. The V gene is TRBV27, the J gene TRBJ2-7, with 12 positions matching TRBD2. J gave up 7 bases and V 6 bases, and 7 bases lay outside the gene matches. The CDR3 consists of 14 residues. Germline assignment: CDR1 MNHEY and CDR2 SMNVEV (reference sequence).

For this clone: This specimen includes other DNA sequences encoding the same CDR3. The J gene is TRBJ2-3, the V gene TRBV5-1; the D gene is possibly TRBD2 (5 bases). The V and J ends lost 0 bases and 3 bases respectively, with 8 bases between them. The germline V gene encodes CDR1 SGHRS and CDR2 YFSETQ. The CDR3 totals 14 residues. CDR3: CASSLAPGTDTQYF. CDR3 sequence (DNA): TGCGCCAGCAGCTTGGCGCCGGGGACAGATACGCAGTATTTT.

This rearrangement joins TRBV5-8 to TRBJ2-3, with a possible D match to TRBD1 (6 bases). The CDR3 runs 15 residues. Germline CDR1 is SGHTS and CDR2 is YDEGEE. The ends were cut back, 3 bases at V and 3 bases at J, with 14 bases in the middle. The CDR3 DNA sequence: TGTGCCAGCAGCTCCGGGACACAGTCTACAGATACGCAGTATTTT. It translates to CASSSGTQSTDTQYF.

The chain recombines TRBV30 with TRBJ2-1; D remains ambiguous. V was trimmed by 0 bases and J by 6 bases, leaving 12 bases between them. CDR1 and CDR2 from the germline V gene are GTSNPN and SVGIG (reference sequence). This CDR3 has 14 amino acids. The CDR3 reads CAWSVVPSLNEQFF. The CDR3 nucleotides are TGTGCCTGGAGTGTAGTACCCTCTCTCAATGAGCAGTTCTTC.

The chain has TRBV18 and TRBJ2-1; the match to TRBD1 covers 7 bases. The V gene end was trimmed by 5 bases and the J gene end by 4 bases; junction bases not matched to a gene: 8. In germline, CDR1 is KGHSH, CDR2 LQKENI. The CDR3 runs 15 residues. The CDR3 sequence: CASSSTGTEYNEQFF. The CDR3 coding sequence is TGTGCCAGCTCATCGACCGGGACAGAGTACAATGAGCAGTTCTTC.

The CDR3 DNA follows: TGTGCCAGCAGCTTGCCCACAGCCTGGGGGGCGAACACTGAAGCTTTCTTT. Its translation: CASSLPTAWGANTEAFF. The chain has TRBV5-4 and TRBJ1-1, with D tentatively TRBD1 (6 bases). From germline, CDR1 is SGHNT and CDR2 YYREEE (reference sequence). The CDR3 extends over 17 amino acids. Between the trimmed V and J ends, which lost 1 base and 1 base, there was a span of 17 bases.

CDR3 sequence reads: CASRREGDNSPLHF. In DNA form, the CDR3 reads TGTGCCAGCCGGCGGGAAGGAGATAATTCACCCCTCCACTTT. The chain couples TRBV18 to TRBJ1-6; unclear D gene. The germline gives CDR1 KGHSH, CDR2 LQKENI. Trimming pared 8 bases from V and 5 bases from J, leaving 13 bases between. This CDR3 comprises 14 residues.

This sequence joins TRBV5-6 and TRBJ2-5; D remains ambiguous. From germline, CDR1 is SGHDT and CDR2 YYEEEE. Trimming stripped 3 bases from V and 0 bases from J, with 12 bases between. The CDR3 is 15 residues long. In DNA form, the CDR3 reads TGTGCCAGCAGCTCCTTTCAAGTCTACCAAGAGACCCAGTACTTC. This translates into CASSSFQVYQETQYF.

The rearrangement joins TRBV7-9 to TRBJ2-2; D not certain. CDR1 is SEHNR, CDR2 FQNEAQ, per germline (reference sequence). The CDR3 extends over 15 amino acids. V lost 1 base, J lost 1 base, and 7 bases lay in between. In DNA form, the CDR3 reads TGTGCCAGCAGCTTAGTCAACATGAACACCGGGGAGCTGTTTTTT. It encodes CASSLVNMNTGELFF.

The CDR3 region has the DNA TGTGCCAGCAGCCATGACTACAATGAGCAGTTCTTC. Its protein is CASSHDYNEQFF. This chain links TRBV7-2 with TRBJ2-1; no reliable D call. Trimming took off 5 bases at V and 3 bases at J, with 5 bases between the two ends. This CDR3 is built from 12 residues. Per germline, CDR1 SGHTA and CDR2 FQGNSA.